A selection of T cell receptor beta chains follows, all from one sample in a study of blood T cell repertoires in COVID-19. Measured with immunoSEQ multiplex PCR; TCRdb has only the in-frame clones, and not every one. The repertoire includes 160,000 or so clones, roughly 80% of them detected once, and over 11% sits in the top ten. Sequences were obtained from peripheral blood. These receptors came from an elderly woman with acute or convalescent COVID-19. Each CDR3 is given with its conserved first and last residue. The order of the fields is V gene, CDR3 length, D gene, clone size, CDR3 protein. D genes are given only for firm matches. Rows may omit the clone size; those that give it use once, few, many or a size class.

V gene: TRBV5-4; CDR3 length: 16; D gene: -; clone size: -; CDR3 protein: CASSLAGGRGNSPLHF
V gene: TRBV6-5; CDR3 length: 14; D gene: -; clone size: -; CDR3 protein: CASTKDRSYNEQFF
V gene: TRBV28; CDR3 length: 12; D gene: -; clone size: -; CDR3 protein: CASTPGQSEAFF
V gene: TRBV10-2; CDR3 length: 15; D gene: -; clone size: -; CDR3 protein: CASSPDSSGANVLTF
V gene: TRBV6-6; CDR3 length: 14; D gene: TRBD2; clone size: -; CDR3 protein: CASLGLAGDYEQYF
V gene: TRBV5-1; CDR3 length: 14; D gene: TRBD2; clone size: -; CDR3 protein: CASSIAGATYEQYF
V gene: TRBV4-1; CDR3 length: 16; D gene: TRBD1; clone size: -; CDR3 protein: CASSQHRGQSNEKLFF
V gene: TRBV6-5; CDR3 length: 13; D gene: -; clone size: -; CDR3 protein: CASWRGLAQPQHF
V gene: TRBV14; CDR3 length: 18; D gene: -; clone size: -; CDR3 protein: CASSQDQWGRYDTGELFF
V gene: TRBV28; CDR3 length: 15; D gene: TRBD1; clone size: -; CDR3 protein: CASSSLDRATGGYTF
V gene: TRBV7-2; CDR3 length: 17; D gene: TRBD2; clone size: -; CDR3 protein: CASSSRGGGAGSYEQYF
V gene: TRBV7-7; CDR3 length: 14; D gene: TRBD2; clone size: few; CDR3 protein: CASSQGLGAPEQYF
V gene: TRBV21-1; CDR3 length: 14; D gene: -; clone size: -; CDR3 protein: CASSERQENTEAFF
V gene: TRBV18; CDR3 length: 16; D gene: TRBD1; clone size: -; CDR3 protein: CASSANSQGGGNTIYF
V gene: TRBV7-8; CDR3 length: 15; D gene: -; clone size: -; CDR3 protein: CASSPQGDSYYEQYF